This T cell receptor beta chain was found in a study of beta chain features in type 1 diabetes. Expressed TCRB transcripts were sequenced because the entire RNA isolate underwent reverse transcription. The read count averaged approximately 3.5 million across naive, central memory and regulatory T cell samples. Clones were read by immunoSEQ multiplex PCR, and TCRdb kept only the in-frame ones, dropping some. The sample comprises roughly 230,000 clones, over 7.5% of which are singletons, and about 0.037% rests with the top ten. Markers CD45RO/CCR7/CD25/CD127/CD95/CD27 served to sort CD4+ naive, central memory, regulatory and stem cell-like memory cells. CDR3 length: 12 residues. Germline values: CDR1 SQVTM, CDR2 ANQGSEA. Trimming removed 7 bases from V and 1 base from J, with 10 bases in between. Study-wide results and limits: Shortening of TCRB CDR3s, moderate but significant, appeared in all four CD4+ subsets of Type 1 diabetes patients.

With regard to this clone: Its antigen is undetermined.

Sequencing was done on a sample of naive CD4+ T cells from blood. The TCR originated in a woman aged 18-30 years in good health. This rearrangement joins TRBV29-1 to TRBJ1-1; tentatively, D is TRBD1 (6 bases). Here the CDR3 reads CSAGQPNTEAFF. The CDR3 nucleotides read TGCAGCGCGGGACAACCGAACACTGAAGCTTTCTTT.